The source of this TCR beta chain is a study of T cell responses to AZD1222 COVID-19 vaccine (dated by TCRdb to the early 2020s). Concerning the study at large: Because spike-specific TCR depth and breadth did not differ between the two schedules, AZD1222 recipients who got a second dose at roughly 4 weeks were pooled with those who got a second dose at roughly 12 weeks. A total of just over 230 trial participants underwent TCR sequencing, of whom about 200 received two doses of AZD1222 and some 25 received two doses of the MenACWY control vaccine. Enrollment into the trials was organized by age into subgroups of 18-55, 56-69 and 70-plus years, and those subgroups contained roughly 150, 30 and 60 TCR-sequenced participants, respectively.

What the research found in general, with its limitations: No day 14 peak-response samples were available, so repertoires were characterized only after the peak T cell response. Participants were mostly white British, with more females than males. The authors suggested clonal diversity may have been underestimated. The 56-69-year group was small, and its depth increase did not reach significance, likely because of low power. CD4 TCRs associated with the vaccine covered the entire spike protein, and the dominant responses were in regions 160-218 and 743-854. Reportedly, almost half of the unique spike-specific TCRs recognized epitopes lying outside the regions that are mutated in the B.1.351 and B.1.1.7 variants. Only a handful of AZD1222 recipients were SARS-CoV-2 seropositive at baseline, limiting conclusions about previously exposed vaccinees. After two AZD1222 doses, spike-specific TCR breadth and depth were significantly higher than at day 0 and than in MenACWY recipients.

The CDR3 regions of human TCRbeta chains were analyzed by immunosequencing. The paper's processing steps were these. Repertoire TCRs were matched against a reference library of SARS-CoV-2-specific TCRs generated with the MIRA antigen-specificity platform. Breadth was defined as the fraction of unique TCRs that were SARS-CoV-2-associated, and depth was defined as the fraction of total T cells that were SARS-CoV-2-associated. Using the MIRA data, each spike-specific TCR was mapped to the spike region that the TCR reacts to and placed in a CD4 or CD8 class. Log10-transformed breadth and depth values were compared by one-way ANOVA with Sidak's multiple comparisons tests. TCRdb stores this immuneACCESS table with in-frame sequences only. Part of the clones is absent; in the studies checked, under half of the shortfall reflects unresolved V genes, and no reason is known for the rest. That table supplies the V and J calls and clone size; D and trimming were determined from the DNA. The sample records around 130,000 clones, over 90% of which are singletons. Of the sample, about 1% is held by the ten largest clones.

About this clone: Its antigen is still unknown. Base qualities are not provided; no much larger clone lies one nucleotide away.

For this chain, trimming is 7 bases at the V end and 4 bases at the J end, and the number of junction bases without a gene match is 6. As encoded in the germline V gene, CDR1 is SNHLY while CDR2 is FYNNEI. The CDR3, from cysteine to phenylalanine, totals 14 residues. The entry retains the CDR3 DNA only, 42 bases that are in frame from base 1. The sample's time point label is to be understood as: baseline before first vaccination. The vaccinee samples were drawn from two UK trials, COV001 and COV002, one of which was a single-blind randomized controlled phase 2/3 trial testing AZD1222 (ChAdOx1 nCoV-19) in healthy adults. Trial participant PBMC samples were collected at day 0 and day 28 after the second dose for TCRbeta chain sequencing.

The rearrangement joined TRBV2 to TRBJ2-3; 9 middle bases align to TRBD1. The TCR comes from an adult in good health. The specimen was peripheral blood, collected on day 0 of AZD1222 vaccination. The CDR3 region: CASKTDRGSDTQYF. The nucleotide sequence reads TGTGCCAGCAAAACGGACAGGGGTTCAGATACGCAGTATTTT.